This TCR beta chain was captured by sequencing in a study of cytomegalovirus exposure and HLA in healthy donors. Study-wide results and caveats: A later analysis found most CMV-associated TCR beta chains apparently HLA-restricted.

As for this clone: Its antigen remains unidentified.

The PCR was carried out with 60 Vbeta primers and 13 Jbeta primers. Libraries were prepared by immunoSEQ multiplex PCR; TCRdb keeps only in-frame clonotypes and omits some of them. The listing contains 100,000 to 150,000 clones. This sequence originates from a woman in her thirties or forties in good health and CMV-seronegative. Sequenced material: PBMCs.

CDR3 nucleotides: TGTGCCAGCAGCTCTAGGAGACAGAGCTCTGGAAACACCATATATTTT. Translation gives CASSSRRQSSGNTIYF. The V call is TRBV7-2, the J call TRBJ1-3; a possible D gene is TRBD1 (5 bases). The CDR3 loop spans 16 amino acids. V was cut by 4 bases and J by 0 bases, with 13 bases left in between. Per the germline V gene, CDR1 is SGHTA and CDR2 is FQGNSA.